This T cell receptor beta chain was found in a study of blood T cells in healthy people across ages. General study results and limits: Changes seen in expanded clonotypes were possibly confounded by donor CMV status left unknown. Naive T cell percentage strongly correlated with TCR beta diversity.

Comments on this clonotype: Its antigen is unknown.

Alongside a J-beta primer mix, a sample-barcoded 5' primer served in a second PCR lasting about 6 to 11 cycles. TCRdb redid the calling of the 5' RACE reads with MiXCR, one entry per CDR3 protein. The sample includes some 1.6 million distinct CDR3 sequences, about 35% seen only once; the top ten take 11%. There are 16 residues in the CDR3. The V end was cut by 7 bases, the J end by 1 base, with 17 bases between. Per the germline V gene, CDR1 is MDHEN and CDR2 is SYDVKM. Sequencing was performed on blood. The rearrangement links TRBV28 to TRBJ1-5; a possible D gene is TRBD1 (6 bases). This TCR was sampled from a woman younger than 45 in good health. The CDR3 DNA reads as TGTGCCAGCACCGCTTTGGGGGGCGGGAGCAATCAGCCCCAGCATTTT. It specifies CASTALGGGSNQPQHF.